The next 7 T cell receptor beta chains were all read from a single sample in a study of T-cell reconstitution after alpha-beta-depleted transplantation in children. Preparing the TCRbeta library involved the use of unique molecular identifiers. TCRdb ran MiXCR on the PCR reads and lists one entry per CDR3 protein. The sample has a few hundred thousand distinct CDR3 sequences; 15% to 20% are singletons. Specimen: PBMCs, mostly from graft donor cells, collected 360 days after TCRalphabeta/CD19-depleted stem cell transplant. These receptors were obtained from a boy in the first two years of life who had a stem cell transplant for Wiskott-Aldrich syndrome, so the T cells may come from the graft donor.

This chain joins TRBV21-1 and TRBJ2-2. TRBV21-1 counts as a pseudogene. The CDR3 extends over 11 amino acids. The CDR3 nucleotides read TGTGCCAGCAGCAACCCCGGGGAGCTGTTTTTT. Protein product: CASSNPGELFF.

The chain employs TRBV29-1 and TRBJ2-2; 14 bases match TRBD2. V dropped 6 bases and J dropped 3; count of bases not matched to a gene: 6. Germline CDR1 reads SQVTM; CDR2 reads ANQGSEA. This CDR3 is built from 16 residues. CDR3 loop: CSVSGTSGRDTGELFF. The CDR3 bases are TGCAGCGTGTCCGGGACTAGCGGGAGAGACACCGGGGAGCTGTTTTTT.

The gene calls are TRBV6-6 and TRBJ1-4; unclear D gene. The CDR3 is 11 residues long. From germline, CDR1 is MNHNY and CDR2 SVGAGI (reference sequence). Trimming removed 6 bases at V and 8 bases at J, with 7 bases between. The DNA of the CDR3 is TGTGCCAGCAGCCCAAAAGAAAAACTGTTTTTT. Translating it yields CASSPKEKLFF.

This clonotype appeared a few times. CDR3 coding DNA: TGTGCCAGCTCCGGGACAGAGAACTATGGCTACACCTTC. It translates to CASSGTENYGYTF. V and J are TRBV6-2 or TRBV6-3 and TRBJ1-2; TRBD1 matches 7 bases. The CDR3 covers 13 residues. With V trimmed by 8 bases and J by 2 bases, 5 bases remained unmatched. In germline, CDR1 is MNHEY, CDR2 SVGEGT.

CDR3 nucleotide sequence: TGCGCCAGCAGCCTCACTCGGCTAGCGGCGTTTCCTGGCACAGATACGCAGTATTTT. As protein: CASSLTRLAAFPGTDTQYF. This chain connects TRBV5-1 to TRBJ2-3; TRBD2 agrees at 7 bases. Germline CDR1 SGHRS, CDR2 YFSETQ. The trim removed 4 bases at V and 1 base at J, leaving 18 bases unmatched. The CDR3 is made up of 19 amino acids.

This clonotype appeared a few times. The CDR3 here is CASSQDRGLGQYF. CDR3 sequence (DNA): TGTGCCAGCAGCCAAGATCGGGGCCTCGGGCAGTACTTC. This rearrangement joins TRBV3-1 to TRBJ2-7; D is tentatively TRBD1 or TRBD2 (5 bases each). Trimming removed 0 bases from V and 9 bases from J, with 12 bases in between. The germline V gene has CDR1 LGHDT and CDR2 YNNKEL (reference sequence). The CDR3 has 13 amino acids.

This clonotype came up a few times. This rearrangement joins TRBV10-3 to TRBJ2-7, with TRBD2 as a possible D gene (5 bases). Per the germline V gene, CDR1 is ENHRY and CDR2 is SYGVKD. V was pared by 0 bases and J by 2 bases, with 11 bases between. The CDR3 totals 15 residues. In nucleotides, the CDR3 is TGTGCCATCAGTGAGTCGATAGTACTAGCCTACGAGCAGTACTTC. This translates into CAISESIVLAYEQYF.